The entry below describes one TCR beta chain. The data derive from a study of blood T cell repertoires in COVID-19. Study context: Collection of acute and convalescent COVID-19 samples took place in the United States, Italy and Spain. In each case, the material was cDNA or gDNA derived from T cells, B-cell-depleted T cells, or PBMCs.

In the study's own analysis: Using reference gene primer amplification, nucleated cell counts were estimated. Assay used: immunoSEQ multiplex PCR; TCRdb lists only in-frame clones, some missing. V and J calls and clone size are copied from that table; D and trimming were computed from the DNA. The sample holds tens of thousands of clones, 65% to 90% seen once. CDR1 is MNHEY, CDR2 SMNVEV, per germline (reference sequence). This CDR3 has 16 amino acids. With V trimmed by 7 bases and J by 3 bases, 12 bases remained unmatched. The sequence was collected from a man aged 60 to 69 with acute or convalescent COVID-19. The sequenced material came from peripheral blood. The J gene is TRBJ2-4, the V gene TRBV27; 7 bases line up with TRBD1. CDR3 region: CASTSDRLIGKNIQYF. As DNA, the CDR3 is TGTGCCAGCACCTCGGACAGGCTAATCGGCAAAAACATTCAGTACTTC.